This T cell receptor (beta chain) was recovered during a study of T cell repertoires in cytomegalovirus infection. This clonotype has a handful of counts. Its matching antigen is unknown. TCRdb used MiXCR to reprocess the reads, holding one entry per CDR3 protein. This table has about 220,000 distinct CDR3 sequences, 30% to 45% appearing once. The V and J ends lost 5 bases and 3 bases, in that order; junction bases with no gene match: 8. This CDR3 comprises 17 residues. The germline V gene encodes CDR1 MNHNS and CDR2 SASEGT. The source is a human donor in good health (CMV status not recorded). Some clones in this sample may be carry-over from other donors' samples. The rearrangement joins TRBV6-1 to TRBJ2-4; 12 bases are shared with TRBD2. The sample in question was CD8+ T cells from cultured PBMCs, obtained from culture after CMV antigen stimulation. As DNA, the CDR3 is TGTGCCAGCAGTTCCCGACTAGCGGGGGACCTCAAAAACATTCAGTACTTC. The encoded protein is CASSSRLAGDLKNIQYF.